The source of this TCR beta chain is a study of blood T cell repertoires in COVID-19. Background on the study: Sites across the United States, Italy and Spain contributed samples from acute and convalescent COVID-19.

Original processing methods: Reference gene primer amplification gave nucleated cell count estimates. Here immunoSEQ multiplex PCR was the method, and the copy in TCRdb shows in-frame clones only, minus some. The V and J calls and clone size are taken from that table; D and trimming were inferred from the DNA. The repertoire has about 220,000 clones, 70% to 85% of them found once; the top ten carry roughly 8.7%. CDR3 size: 19 residues. Trimming removed 4 bases from V and 5 bases from J; junction bases left unmatched: 19. Germline-derived CDR1 and CDR2 are MDHEN and SYDVKM. Sequencing used peripheral blood. This clonotype was sampled from a man aged 45-60 years with active or convalescent COVID-19. The chain recombines TRBV28 with TRBJ2-3; 9 bases are shared with TRBD1. The CDR3 loop is CASSWSGHYTGGAGDTQYF. The DNA of the CDR3 is TGTGCCAGCAGTTGGTCCGGTCACTACACAGGGGGCGCGGGAGATACGCAGTATTTT.